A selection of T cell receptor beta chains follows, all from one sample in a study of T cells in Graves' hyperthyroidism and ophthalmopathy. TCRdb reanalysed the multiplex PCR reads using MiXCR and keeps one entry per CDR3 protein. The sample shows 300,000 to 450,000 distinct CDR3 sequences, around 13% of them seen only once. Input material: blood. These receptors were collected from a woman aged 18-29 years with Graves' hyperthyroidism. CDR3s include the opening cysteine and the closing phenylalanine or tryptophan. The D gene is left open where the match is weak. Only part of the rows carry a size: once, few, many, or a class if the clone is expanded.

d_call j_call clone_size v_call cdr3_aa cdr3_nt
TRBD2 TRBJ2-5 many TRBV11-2 CASSLGTLAGGQETQYF TGTGCCAGCAGCTTAGGAACCCTAGCGGGGGGTCAAGAGACCCAGTACTTC
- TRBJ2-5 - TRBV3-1 CASSSAAKGETQYF TGTGCCAGCAGTTCGGCGGCCAAGGGGGAGACCCAGTACTTC
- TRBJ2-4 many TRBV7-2 CASSLEGWGNIQYF TGTGCCAGCAGCTTAGAAGGCTGGGGTAACATTCAGTACTTC
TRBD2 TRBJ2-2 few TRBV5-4 CASSLASSGSVITGELFF TGTGCCAGCAGCTTGGCATCTAGCGGGAGTGTTATAACCGGGGAGCTGTTTTTT
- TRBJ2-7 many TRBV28 CATDGNYEQYF TGTGCCACGGACGGAAATTACGAGCAGTACTTC
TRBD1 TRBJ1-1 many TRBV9 CASSVGSGGGNTEAFF TGTGCCAGCAGCGTAGGGTCAGGGGGCGGAAACACTGAAGCTTTCTTT
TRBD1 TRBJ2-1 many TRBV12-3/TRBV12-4 CASSLDRGVYNEQFF TGTGCCAGCAGTCTGGACAGGGGGGTTTACAATGAGCAGTTCTTC
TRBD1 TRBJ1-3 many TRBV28 CASSHKTGVPPSGNTIYF TGTGCCAGCAGTCATAAGACAGGGGTCCCCCCCTCTGGAAACACCATATATTTT
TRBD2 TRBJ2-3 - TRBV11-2 CASRRLAGEVDTQYF TGTGCCAGCAGGCGACTAGCGGGAGAAGTGGATACGCAGTATTTT
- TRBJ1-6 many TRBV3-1 CASSQWMGSSNSPLHF TGTGCCAGCAGCCAATGGATGGGGTCCTCTAATTCACCCCTCCACTTT
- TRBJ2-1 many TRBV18 CASSPPGPISYNEQFF TGTGCCAGCTCACCACCGGGACCTATCTCCTACAATGAGCAGTTCTTC
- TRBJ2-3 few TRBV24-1 CATSDPVVSTDTQYF TGTGCCACCAGTGACCCAGTAGTTAGCACAGATACGCAGTATTTT
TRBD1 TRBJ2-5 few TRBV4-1 CASSGTGTGAETQYF TGCGCCAGCAGCGGGACCGGGACAGGGGCAGAGACCCAGTACTTC
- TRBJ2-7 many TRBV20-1 CSAEGLAAEQYF TGCAGTGCGGAGGGGTTAGCCGCCGAGCAGTACTTC
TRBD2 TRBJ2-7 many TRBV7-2 CASSQDQGGIYEQYF TGTGCCAGCAGCCAAGACCAGGGAGGGATCTACGAGCAGTACTTC
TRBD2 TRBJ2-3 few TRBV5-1 CASSSAVAGGLTDTQYF TGCGCCAGCAGCTCTGCGGTAGCGGGGGGCCTCACAGATACGCAGTATTTT
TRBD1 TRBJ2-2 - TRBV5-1 CASGPSGTGGTGELFF TGCGCCAGCGGACCGTCCGGGACAGGGGGAACCGGGGAGCTGTTTTTT
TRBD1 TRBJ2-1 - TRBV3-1 CASSPTGTGGGEFF TGTGCCAGCAGCCCCACTGGGACAGGGGGGGGAGAGTTCTTC
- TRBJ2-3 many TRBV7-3 CASSLGAAHTDTQYF TGTGCCAGCAGCTTAGGAGCGGCCCACACAGATACGCAGTATTTT
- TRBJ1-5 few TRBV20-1 CSATLYGGWNQPQHF TGCAGTGCTACCCTGTACGGGGGATGGAATCAGCCCCAGCATTTT
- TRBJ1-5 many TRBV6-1 CASSEGDLSNQPQHF TGTGCCAGCAGTGAAGGAGACCTTAGCAATCAGCCCCAGCATTTT
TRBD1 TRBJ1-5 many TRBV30 CAWSVSGAGGGQPQHF TGTGCCTGGAGTGTATCGGGGGCAGGGGGGGGTCAGCCCCAGCATTTT
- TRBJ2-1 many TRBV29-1 CSVDRESYNEQFF TGCAGCGTTGATCGGGAGTCCTACAATGAGCAGTTCTTC
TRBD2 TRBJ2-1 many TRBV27 CASTWGTSGHNEQFF TGTGCCAGCACTTGGGGGACTAGCGGACACAATGAGCAGTTCTTC
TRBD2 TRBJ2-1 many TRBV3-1 CASSPRTSSFSYNEQFF TGTGCCAGCAGCCCCAGGACTAGTTCCTTCTCCTACAATGAGCAGTTCTTC
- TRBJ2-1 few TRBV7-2 CASSLVPASSYNEQFF TGTGCCAGCAGCTTAGTTCCGGCCAGCTCCTACAATGAGCAGTTCTTC